The 6 T cell receptor beta chains presented below share a single source sample, sequenced in a study of T cell clonality in common variable immunodeficiency. Measured with immunoSEQ multiplex PCR; TCRdb has only the in-frame clones, and not every one. The table lists tens of thousands of clones, no singletons, with about 5% in the top ten. Sequencing was carried out using peripheral blood mononuclear cells. The receptors were gathered from a person aged 18-69 years in good health.

This clone was observed many times. Read sequence stops 3 residues before the CDR3 end, and the germline J gene provides the missing end. The chain links TRBV9 to TRBJ2-7; D may be TRBD1 (5 bases). From germline, CDR1 is SGDLS and CDR2 YYNGEE. The CDR3 length is 15 residues. With 1 base removed from V and 6 bases from J, the gap between germline ends came to 17 bases. The part of the CDR3 DNA that was read is TGTGCCAGCAGCGTAAGACAGACCTATGAAGGCGAG. Translating gives CASSVRQTYEGE. The entire CDR3 sequence reads CASSVRQTYEGEQYF.

This clone was seen repeatedly, ten times or more. The CDR3 is cut off 3 residues early in the read; its end comes from the germline J gene. The genes are TRBV29-1 and TRBJ1-1; D not certain. The CDR3 has 11 residues. Per germline, CDR1 SQVTM and CDR2 ANQGSEA. V was pared by 7 bases and J by 1 base, with 7 bases between. Partial CDR3 DNA: TGCAGCGGACTGGAGAACACTGAA. Translation: CSGLENTE. The full-length CDR3 reads as CSGLENTEAFF.

This clone was seen at least ten times. CDR3 DNA, as far as it was read: TGCAGTGCTAGAGCCTGGGACAGGGGCACAGATACG. This translates into CSARAWDRGTDT. In full, the CDR3 is CSARAWDRGTDTQYF. The V and J genes are TRBV20-1 and TRBJ2-3; 9 bases match TRBD1. The read falls 3 residues short of the CDR3 end, and the missing part is taken from the germline J gene. The CDR3 loop spans 15 amino acids. The trim removed 1 base at V and 1 base at J, leaving 3 bases unmatched. CDR1 is DFQATT, CDR2 SNEGSKA, per germline (reference sequence).

This clone was counted many times. With the read ending 3 residues before the CDR3 end, the germline J gene is used to fill in that end. The V and J genes are TRBV20-1 and TRBJ2-7; D is uncertain. Trimming removed 5 bases from V and 0 bases from J, with 11 bases in between. The CDR3 length is 13 residues. The germline gives CDR1 DFQATT, CDR2 SNEGSKA (reference sequence). Partial CDR3 DNA: TGCAGTGCTGTTAGTGACTTCTCCTACGAG. It is translated as CSAVSDFSYE. The full CDR3 protein is CSAVSDFSYEQYF.

This clone was seen many times. The read terminates 3 residues ahead of where the CDR3 ends, so the germline J gene completes it. The chain combines TRBV5-1 with TRBJ1-2; tentatively, D is TRBD1 (5 bases). Germline V gene sequence: CDR1 SGHRS, CDR2 YFSETQ. The CDR3 runs to 14 residues. V was trimmed by 0 bases and J by 7 bases, leaving 13 bases between them. Incomplete CDR3 DNA: TGCGCCAGCAGCTTGGGAATTATGGGGGGTGGC. It translates to CASSLGIMGGG. In full, the CDR3 reads CASSLGIMGGGYTF. Filled out from reference TRBV5-1 and TRBJ1-2, the complete variable domain reads KAGVTQTPRYLIKTRGQQVTLSCSPISGHRSVSWYQQTPGQGLQFLFEYFSETQRNKGNFPGRFSGRQFSNSRSEMNVSTLELGDSALYLCASSLGIMGGGYTFGSGTRLTVV.

This clone was detected ten times or more. The read ends 3 residues shy of where the CDR3 ends; the end is completed using the germline J gene. The genes are TRBV19 and TRBJ1-1; 8 nucleotides agree with TRBD1. The V and J ends lost 6 bases and 4 bases, in that order; junction bases with no gene match: 4. CDR1 is LNHDA and CDR2 is SQIVND in the germline V gene (reference sequence). The CDR3 is made up of 13 amino acids. CDR3 DNA (partial): TGTGCCAGTAGGACAGGGGAGGGCACTGAA. As protein: CASRTGEGTE. The entire CDR3 protein reads CASRTGEGTEAFF.